The clone carrying this T cell receptor (beta chain) was detected a few times. Its target is not known. PCR employed 60 Vbeta and 13 Jbeta primers. Assay used: immunoSEQ multiplex PCR; TCRdb lists only in-frame clones, some missing. The data contain about 200,000 clones, 70% to 80% of them singletons. The sample originates from a study of cytomegalovirus exposure and HLA in healthy donors. CDR3 length: 14 amino acids. The V end was cut by 5 bases, the J end by 6 bases, with 14 bases between. Germline assignment: CDR1 SGHTA and CDR2 FQGNSA. Overall study findings and caveats: Indistinguishable V segments such as TRBV6-2 and TRBV6-3 were excluded. Previous analysis showed most TCR beta V segments were productive about 87% or about 30% of the time.

The receptor comes from a woman between 45 and 60 years old in good health and CMV-seronegative. The chain uses TRBV7-2 and TRBJ1-5; D may be TRBD1 (6 bases). The sample consisted of PBMCs. CDR3 residues: CASSPGGGGQPQHF. DNA of the CDR3: TGTGCCAGCAGCCCCGGGGGGGGCGGTCAGCCCCAGCATTTT.